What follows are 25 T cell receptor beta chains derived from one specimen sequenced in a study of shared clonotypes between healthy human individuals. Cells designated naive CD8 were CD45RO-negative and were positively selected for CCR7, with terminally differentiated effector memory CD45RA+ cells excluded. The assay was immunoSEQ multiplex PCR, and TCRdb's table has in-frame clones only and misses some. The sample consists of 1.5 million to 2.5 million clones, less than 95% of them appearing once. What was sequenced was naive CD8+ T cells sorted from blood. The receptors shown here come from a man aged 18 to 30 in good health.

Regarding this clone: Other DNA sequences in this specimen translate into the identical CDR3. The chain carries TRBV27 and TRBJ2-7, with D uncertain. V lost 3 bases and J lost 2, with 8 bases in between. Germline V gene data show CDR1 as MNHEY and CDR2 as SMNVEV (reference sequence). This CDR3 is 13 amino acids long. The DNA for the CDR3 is TGTGCCAGCAGTTTCGGCAGTACCTACGAGCAGTACTTC. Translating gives CASSFGSTYEQYF.

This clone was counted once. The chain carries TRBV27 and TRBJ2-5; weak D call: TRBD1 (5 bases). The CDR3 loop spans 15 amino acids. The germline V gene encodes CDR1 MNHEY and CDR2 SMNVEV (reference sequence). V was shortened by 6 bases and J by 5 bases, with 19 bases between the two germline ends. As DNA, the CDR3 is TGTGCCAGCAGCACGGGTGACAGCCTCCTGGAGACCCAGTACTTC. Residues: CASSTGDSLLETQYF.

The CDR3 coding sequence is TGTGCCAGCAGTTTGCCCCAGGGTCAACCCGAGCAGTACTTC. Protein sequence: CASSLPQGQPEQYF. This chain connects TRBV28 to TRBJ2-7, with D perhaps TRBD1 (5 bases). V lost 3 bases to trimming and J lost 6 bases, with 15 bases between them. Germline V lookup: CDR1 MDHEN, CDR2 SYDVKM. The CDR3 is 14 amino acids.

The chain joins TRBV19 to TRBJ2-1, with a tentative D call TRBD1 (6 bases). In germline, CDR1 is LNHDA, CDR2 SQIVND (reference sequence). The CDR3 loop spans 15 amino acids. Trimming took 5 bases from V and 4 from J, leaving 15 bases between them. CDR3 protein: CASSPRDTLYNEQFF. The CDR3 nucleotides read TGTGCCAGTAGTCCCCGGGACACCCTGTACAATGAGCAGTTCTTC.

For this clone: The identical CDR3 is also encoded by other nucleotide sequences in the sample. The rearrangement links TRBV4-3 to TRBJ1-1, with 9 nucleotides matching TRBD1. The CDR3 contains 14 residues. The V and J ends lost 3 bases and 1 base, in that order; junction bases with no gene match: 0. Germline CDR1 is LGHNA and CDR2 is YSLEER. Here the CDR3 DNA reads TGCGCCAGCAGCCAGGACAGGGGGAACACTGAAGCTTTCTTT. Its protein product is CASSQDRGNTEAFF.

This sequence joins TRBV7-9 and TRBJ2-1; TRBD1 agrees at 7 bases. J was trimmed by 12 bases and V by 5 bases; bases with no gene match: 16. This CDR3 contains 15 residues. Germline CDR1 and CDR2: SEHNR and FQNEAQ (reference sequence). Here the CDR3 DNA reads TGTGCCAGCAGCCCCACAGGGGCGAATTCGAGGAGGCAGTTCTTC. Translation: CASSPTGANSRRQFF.

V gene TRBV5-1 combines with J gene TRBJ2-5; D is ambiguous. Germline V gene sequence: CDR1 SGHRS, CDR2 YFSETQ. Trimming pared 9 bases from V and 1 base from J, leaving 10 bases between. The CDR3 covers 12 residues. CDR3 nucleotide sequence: TGCGCCACACTCTGGGGCCAAGAGACCCAGTACTTC. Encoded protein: CATLWGQETQYF.

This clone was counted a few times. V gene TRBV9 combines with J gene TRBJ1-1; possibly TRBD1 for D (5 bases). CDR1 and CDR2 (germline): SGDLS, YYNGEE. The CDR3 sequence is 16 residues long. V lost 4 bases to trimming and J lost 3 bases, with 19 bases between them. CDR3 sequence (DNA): TGTGCCAGCAGCCCGGACGTGGGCCTAGGGGACACTGAAGCTTTCTTT. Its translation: CASSPDVGLGDTEAFF.

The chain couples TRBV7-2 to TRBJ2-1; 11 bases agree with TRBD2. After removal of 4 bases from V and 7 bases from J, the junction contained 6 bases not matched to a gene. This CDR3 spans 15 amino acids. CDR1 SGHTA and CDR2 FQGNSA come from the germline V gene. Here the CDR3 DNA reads TGTGCCAGCAGCTCACTAGCGGGAGATGGGAATGAGCAGTTCTTC. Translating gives CASSSLAGDGNEQFF.

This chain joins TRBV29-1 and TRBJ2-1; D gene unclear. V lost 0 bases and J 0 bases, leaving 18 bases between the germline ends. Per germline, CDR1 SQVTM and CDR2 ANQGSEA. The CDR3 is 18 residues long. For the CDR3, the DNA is TGCAGCGTTGAAGATCCGAGCCTTCAGGAGATCTCCTACAATGAGCAGTTCTTC. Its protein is CSVEDPSLQEISYNEQFF.

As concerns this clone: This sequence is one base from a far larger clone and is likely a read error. Written as DNA, the CDR3 is TGTGCCAGCAGCTTAGGGGACACGTATGGCTACACCTTC. Encoded protein: CASSLGDTYGYTF. This chain joins TRBV7-9 and TRBJ1-2; D may be TRBD1 (6 bases). The CDR3 runs to 13 residues. Germline-derived CDR1 and CDR2 are SEHNR and FQNEAQ (reference sequence). Trimming stripped 1 base from V and 5 bases from J, with 8 bases between.

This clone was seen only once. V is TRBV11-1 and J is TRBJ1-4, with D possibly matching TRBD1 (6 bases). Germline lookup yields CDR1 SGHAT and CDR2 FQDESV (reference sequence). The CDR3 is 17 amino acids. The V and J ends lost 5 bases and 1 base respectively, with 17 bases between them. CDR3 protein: CASSTLGGQETNEKLFF. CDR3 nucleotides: TGTGCCAGCAGCACGCTGGGGGGGCAAGAAACTAATGAAAAACTGTTTTTT.

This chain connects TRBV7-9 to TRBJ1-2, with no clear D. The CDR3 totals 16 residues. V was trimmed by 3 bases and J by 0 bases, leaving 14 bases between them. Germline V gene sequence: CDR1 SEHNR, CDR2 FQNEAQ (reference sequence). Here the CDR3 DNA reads TGTGCCAGCAGCTTGGACGTGAACCCTCCTAACTATGGCTACACCTTC. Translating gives CASSLDVNPPNYGYTF.

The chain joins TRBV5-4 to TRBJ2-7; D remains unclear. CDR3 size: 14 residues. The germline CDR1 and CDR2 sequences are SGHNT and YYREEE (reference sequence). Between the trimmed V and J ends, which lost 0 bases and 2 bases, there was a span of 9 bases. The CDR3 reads CASSLETEAYEQYF. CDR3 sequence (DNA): TGTGCCAGCAGCTTGGAGACTGAAGCCTACGAGCAGTACTTC.

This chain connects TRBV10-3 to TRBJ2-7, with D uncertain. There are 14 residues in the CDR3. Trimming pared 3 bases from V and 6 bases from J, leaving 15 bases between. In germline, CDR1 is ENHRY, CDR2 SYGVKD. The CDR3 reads CAISDPMGRLEQYF. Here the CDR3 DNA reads TGTGCCATCAGTGACCCAATGGGTCGGCTCGAGCAGTACTTC.

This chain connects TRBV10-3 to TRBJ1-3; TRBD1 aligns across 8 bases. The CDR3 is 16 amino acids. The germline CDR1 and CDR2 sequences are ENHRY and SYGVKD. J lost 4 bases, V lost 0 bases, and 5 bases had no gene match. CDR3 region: CAISESGQGRGNTIYF. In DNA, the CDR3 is TGTGCCATCAGTGAGTCCGGACAGGGAAGGGGAAACACCATATATTTT.

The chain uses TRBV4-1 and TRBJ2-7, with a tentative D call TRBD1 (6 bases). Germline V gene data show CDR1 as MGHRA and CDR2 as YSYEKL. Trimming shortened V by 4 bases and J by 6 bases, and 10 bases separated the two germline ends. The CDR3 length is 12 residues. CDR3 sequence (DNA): TGCGCCAGCAGCCCCCCGACAGGCGAGCAGTACTTC. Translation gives CASSPPTGEQYF.

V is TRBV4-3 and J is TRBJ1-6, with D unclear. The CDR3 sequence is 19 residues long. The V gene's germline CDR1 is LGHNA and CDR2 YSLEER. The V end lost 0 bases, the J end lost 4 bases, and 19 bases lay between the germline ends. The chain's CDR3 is CASSQERVGETLYNSPLHF. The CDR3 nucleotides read TGCGCCAGCAGCCAAGAGCGTGTTGGGGAAACACTTTATAATTCACCCCTCCACTTT.

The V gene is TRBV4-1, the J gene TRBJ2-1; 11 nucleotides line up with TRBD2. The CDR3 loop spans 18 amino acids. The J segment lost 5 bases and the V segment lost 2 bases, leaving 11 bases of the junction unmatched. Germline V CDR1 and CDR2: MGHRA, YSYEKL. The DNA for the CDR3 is TGCGCCAGCAGCCAATCCCCTAGCGGGGGGTTTATGAACAATGAGCAGTTCTTC. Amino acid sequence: CASSQSPSGGFMNNEQFF.

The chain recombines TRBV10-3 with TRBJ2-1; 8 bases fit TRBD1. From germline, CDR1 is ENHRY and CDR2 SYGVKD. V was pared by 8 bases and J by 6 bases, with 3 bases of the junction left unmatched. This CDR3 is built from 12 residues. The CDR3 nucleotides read TGTGCCATCTTGACAGGGGTCAATGAGCAGTTCTTC. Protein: CAILTGVNEQFF.

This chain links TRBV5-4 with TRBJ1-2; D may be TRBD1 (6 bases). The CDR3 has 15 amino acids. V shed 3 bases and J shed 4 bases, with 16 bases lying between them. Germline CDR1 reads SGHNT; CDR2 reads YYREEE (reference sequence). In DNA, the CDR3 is TGTGCCAGCAGCTGGCGGGGGGGACACGGCTATGGCTACACCTTC. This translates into CASSWRGGHGYGYTF.

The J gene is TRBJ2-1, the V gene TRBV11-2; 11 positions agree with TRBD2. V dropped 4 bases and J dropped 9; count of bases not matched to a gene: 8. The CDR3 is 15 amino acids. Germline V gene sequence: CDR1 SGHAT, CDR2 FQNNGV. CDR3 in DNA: TGTGCCAGCAGCTCGCTACTAGCGGGGGCGGGTGAGCAGTTCTTC. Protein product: CASSSLLAGAGEQFF.

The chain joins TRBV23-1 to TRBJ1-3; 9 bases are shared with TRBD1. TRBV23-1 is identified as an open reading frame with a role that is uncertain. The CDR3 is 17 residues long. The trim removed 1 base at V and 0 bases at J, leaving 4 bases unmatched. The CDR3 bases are TGCGCCAGCAGTCAATTCTGGGACAGGGACTCTGGAAACACCATATATTTT. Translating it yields CASSQFWDRDSGNTIYF.

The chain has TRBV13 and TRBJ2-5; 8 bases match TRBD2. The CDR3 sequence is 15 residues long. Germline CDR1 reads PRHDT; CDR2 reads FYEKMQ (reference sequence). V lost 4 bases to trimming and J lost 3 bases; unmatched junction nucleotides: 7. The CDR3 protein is CASSSLGGAEETQYF. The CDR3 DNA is TGTGCCAGCAGCTCACTCGGGGGGGCCGAAGAGACCCAGTACTTC.

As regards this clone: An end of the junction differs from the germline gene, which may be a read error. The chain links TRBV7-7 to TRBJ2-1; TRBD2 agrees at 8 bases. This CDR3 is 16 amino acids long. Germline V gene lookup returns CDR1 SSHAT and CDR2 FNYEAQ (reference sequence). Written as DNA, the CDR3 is TGTGCTAGCAGCTCCGGAGTCGGGAGGGCCGACAATGAGCAGTTCTTC. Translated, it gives CASSSGVGRADNEQFF.